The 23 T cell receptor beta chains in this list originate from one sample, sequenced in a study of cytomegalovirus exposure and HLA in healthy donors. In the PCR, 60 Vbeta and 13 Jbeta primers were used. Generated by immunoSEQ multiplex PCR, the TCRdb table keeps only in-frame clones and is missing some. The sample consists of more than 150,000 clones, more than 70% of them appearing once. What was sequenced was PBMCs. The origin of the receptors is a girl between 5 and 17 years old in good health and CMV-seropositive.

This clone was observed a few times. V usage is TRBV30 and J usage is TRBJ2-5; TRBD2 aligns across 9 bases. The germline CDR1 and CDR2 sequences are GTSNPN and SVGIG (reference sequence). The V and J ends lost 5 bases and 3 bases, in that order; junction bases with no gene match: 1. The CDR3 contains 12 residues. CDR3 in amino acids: CAWGLAKETQYF. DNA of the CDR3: TGTGCCTGGGGACTAGCGAAAGAGACCCAGTACTTC.

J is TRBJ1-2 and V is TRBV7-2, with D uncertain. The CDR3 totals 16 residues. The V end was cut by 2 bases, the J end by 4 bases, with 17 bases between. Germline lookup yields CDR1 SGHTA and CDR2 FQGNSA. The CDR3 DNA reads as TGTGCCAGCAGCTTATTGACGACGGGAGGTCTCTATGGCTACACCTTC. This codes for CASSLLTTGGLYGYTF. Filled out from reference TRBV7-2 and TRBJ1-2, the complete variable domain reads GAGVSQSPSNKVTEKGKDVELRCDPISGHTALYWYRQSLGQGLEFLIYFQGNSAPDKSGLPSDRFSAERTGGSVSTLTIQRTQQEDSAVYLCASSLLTTGGLYGYTFGSGTRLTVV.

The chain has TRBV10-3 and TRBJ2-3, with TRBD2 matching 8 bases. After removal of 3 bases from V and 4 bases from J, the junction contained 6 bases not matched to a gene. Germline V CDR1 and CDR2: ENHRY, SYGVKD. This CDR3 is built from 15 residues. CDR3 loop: CAISDASGPSDTQYF. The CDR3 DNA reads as TGTGCCATCAGTGATGCTAGCGGGCCCTCAGATACGCAGTATTTT.

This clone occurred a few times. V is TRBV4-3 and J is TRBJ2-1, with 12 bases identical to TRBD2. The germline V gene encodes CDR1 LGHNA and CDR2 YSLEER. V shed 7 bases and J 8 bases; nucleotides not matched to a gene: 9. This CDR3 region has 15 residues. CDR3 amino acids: CASNQLAGGPHEQFF. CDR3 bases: TGCGCCAGCAACCAGCTAGCGGGAGGGCCCCATGAGCAGTTCTTC.

The CDR3 here is CASSLKEGTGKVTQYF. CDR3 DNA: TGTGCCAGCAGCTTAAAAGAGGGAACAGGGAAGGTGACCCAGTACTTC. This chain joins TRBV5-4 and TRBJ2-5, with D possibly TRBD1 on 6 matching bases. V dropped 2 bases and J dropped 7 bases, with 21 bases sitting between them. This CDR3 has 16 residues. The germline gives CDR1 SGHNT, CDR2 YYREEE (reference sequence).

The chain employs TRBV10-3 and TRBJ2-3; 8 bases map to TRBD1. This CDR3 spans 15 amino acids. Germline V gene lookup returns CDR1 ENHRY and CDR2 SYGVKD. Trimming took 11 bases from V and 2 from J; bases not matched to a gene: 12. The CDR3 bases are TGTGCCTCAAAGAGCGCAGGGGGCTACACAGATACGCAGTATTTT. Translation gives CASKSAGGYTDTQYF.

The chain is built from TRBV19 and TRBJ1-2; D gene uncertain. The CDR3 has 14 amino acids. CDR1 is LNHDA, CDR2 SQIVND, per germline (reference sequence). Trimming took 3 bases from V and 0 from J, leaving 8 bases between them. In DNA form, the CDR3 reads TGTGCCAGTAGTATCGGGGATCCTAACTATGGCTACACCTTC. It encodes CASSIGDPNYGYTF. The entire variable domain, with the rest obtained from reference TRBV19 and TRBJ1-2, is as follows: DGGITQSPKYLFRKEGQNVTLSCEQNLNHDAMYWYRQDPGQGLRLIYYSQIVNDFQKGDIAEGYSVSREKKESFPLTVTSAQKNPTAFYLCASSIGDPNYGYTFGSGTRLTVV.

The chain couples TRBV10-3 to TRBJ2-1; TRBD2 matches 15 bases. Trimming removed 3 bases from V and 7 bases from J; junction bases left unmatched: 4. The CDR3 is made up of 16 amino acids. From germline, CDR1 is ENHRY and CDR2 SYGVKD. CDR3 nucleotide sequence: TGTGCCATCAGTGACCCGGGACTAGCGGGAGGAAATGAGCAGTTCTTC. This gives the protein CAISDPGLAGGNEQFF.

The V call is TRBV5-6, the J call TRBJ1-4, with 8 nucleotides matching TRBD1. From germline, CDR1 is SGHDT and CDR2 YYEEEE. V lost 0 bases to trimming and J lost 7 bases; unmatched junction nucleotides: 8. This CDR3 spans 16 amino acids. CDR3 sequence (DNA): TGTGCCAGCAGCTTGGGCAGGGGGCGATTGGGTGAAAAACTGTTTTTT. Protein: CASSLGRGRLGEKLFF. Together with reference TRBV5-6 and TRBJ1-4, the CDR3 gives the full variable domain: DAGVTQSPTHLIKTRGQQVTLRCSPKSGHDTVSWYQQALGQGPQFIFQYYEEEERQRGNFPDRFSGHQFPNYSSELNVNALLLGDSALYLCASSLGRGRLGEKLFFGSGTQLSVL.

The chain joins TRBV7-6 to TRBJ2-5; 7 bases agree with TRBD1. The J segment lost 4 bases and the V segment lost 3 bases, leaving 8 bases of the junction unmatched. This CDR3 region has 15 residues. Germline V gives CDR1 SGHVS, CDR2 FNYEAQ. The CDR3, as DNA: TGTGCCAGCAGCTTTGGATACAGGGGTGGAGAGACCCAGTACTTC. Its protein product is CASSFGYRGGETQYF.

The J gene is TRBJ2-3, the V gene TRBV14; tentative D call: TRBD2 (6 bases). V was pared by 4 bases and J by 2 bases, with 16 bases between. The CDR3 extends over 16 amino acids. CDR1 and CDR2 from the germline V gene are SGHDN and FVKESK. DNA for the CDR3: TGTGCCAGCAGCCGAGCCCGGGGGACTCCCACAGATACGCAGTATTTT. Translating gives CASSRARGTPTDTQYF.

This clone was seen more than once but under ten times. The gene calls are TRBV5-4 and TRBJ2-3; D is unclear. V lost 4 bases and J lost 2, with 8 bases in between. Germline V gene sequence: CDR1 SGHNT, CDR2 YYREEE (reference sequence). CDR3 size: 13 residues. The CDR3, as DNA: TGTGCCAGCAGCGACACGAACACAGATACGCAGTATTTT. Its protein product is CASSDTNTDTQYF.

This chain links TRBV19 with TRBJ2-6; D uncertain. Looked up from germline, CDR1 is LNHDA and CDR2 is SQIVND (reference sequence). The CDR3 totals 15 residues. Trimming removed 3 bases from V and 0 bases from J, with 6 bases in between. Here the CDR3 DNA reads TGTGCCAGTAGTATCCGGTTCTCTGGGGCCAACGTCCTGACTTTC. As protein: CASSIRFSGANVLTF. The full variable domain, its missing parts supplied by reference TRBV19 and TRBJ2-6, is DGGITQSPKYLFRKEGQNVTLSCEQNLNHDAMYWYRQDPGQGLRLIYYSQIVNDFQKGDIAEGYSVSREKKESFPLTVTSAQKNPTAFYLCASSIRFSGANVLTFGAGSRLTVL.

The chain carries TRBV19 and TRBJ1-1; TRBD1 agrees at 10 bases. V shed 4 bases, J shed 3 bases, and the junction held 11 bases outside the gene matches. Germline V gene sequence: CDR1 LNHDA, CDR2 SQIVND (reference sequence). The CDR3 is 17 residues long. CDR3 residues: CASSSGAGTGEDTEAFF. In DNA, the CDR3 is TGTGCCAGTAGTAGCGGAGCCGGGACAGGGGAGGACACTGAAGCTTTCTTT. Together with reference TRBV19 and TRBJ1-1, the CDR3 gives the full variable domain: DGGITQSPKYLFRKEGQNVTLSCEQNLNHDAMYWYRQDPGQGLRLIYYSQIVNDFQKGDIAEGYSVSREKKESFPLTVTSAQKNPTAFYLCASSSGAGTGEDTEAFFGQGTRLTVV.

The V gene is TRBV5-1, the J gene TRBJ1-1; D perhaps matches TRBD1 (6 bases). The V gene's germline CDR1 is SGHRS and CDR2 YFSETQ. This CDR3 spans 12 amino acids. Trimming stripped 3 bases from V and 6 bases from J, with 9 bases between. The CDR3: CASSSGQPEAFF. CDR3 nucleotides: TGCGCCAGCAGCTCAGGACAGCCTGAAGCTTTCTTT.

The CDR3 is CAWSVRTDNSGNTIYF. The CDR3 nucleotides read TGTGCCTGGAGTGTACGGACAGACAACTCTGGAAACACCATATATTTT. The rearrangement uses TRBV30 and TRBJ1-3; a possible D gene is TRBD1 (6 bases). V was trimmed by 0 bases and J by 0 bases, leaving 12 bases between them. Germline V gene sequence: CDR1 GTSNPN, CDR2 SVGIG (reference sequence). The length of the CDR3 is 16 residues.

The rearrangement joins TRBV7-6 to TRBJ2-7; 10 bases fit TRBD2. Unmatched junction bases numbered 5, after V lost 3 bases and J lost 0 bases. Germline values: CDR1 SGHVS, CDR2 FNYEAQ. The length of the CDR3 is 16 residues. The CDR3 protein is CASSLEAGGLSYEQYF. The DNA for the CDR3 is TGTGCCAGCAGCTTGGAAGCGGGAGGGCTCTCCTACGAGCAGTACTTC.

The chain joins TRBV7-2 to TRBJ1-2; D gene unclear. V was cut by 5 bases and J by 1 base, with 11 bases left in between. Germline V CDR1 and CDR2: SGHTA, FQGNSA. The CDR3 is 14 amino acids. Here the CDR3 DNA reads TGTGCCAGCAGCACCACACCCCGTAACTATGGCTACACCTTC. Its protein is CASSTTPRNYGYTF.

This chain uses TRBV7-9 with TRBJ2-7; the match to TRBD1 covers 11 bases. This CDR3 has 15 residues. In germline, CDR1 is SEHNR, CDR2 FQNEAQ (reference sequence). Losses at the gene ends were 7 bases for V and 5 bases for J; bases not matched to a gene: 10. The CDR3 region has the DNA TGTGCCAGCAACCCGGCAGGGACAGGGGGTCACGAGCAGTACTTC. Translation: CASNPAGTGGHEQYF.

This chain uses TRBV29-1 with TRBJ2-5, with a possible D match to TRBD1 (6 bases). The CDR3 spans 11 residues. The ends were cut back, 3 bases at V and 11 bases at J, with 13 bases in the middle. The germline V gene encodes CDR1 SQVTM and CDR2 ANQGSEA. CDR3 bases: TGCAGCGTTGATAGGGGGTCGGAGCAGTACTTC. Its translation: CSVDRGSEQYF.

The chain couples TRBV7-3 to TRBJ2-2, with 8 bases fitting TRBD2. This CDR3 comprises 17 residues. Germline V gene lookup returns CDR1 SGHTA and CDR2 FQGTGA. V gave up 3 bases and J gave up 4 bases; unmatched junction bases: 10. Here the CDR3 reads CASSFPTSGGGTGELFF. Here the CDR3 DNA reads TGTGCCAGCAGCTTCCCCACTAGCGGAGGGGGCACCGGGGAGCTGTTTTTT.

This CDR3 reads CASSLRTSGGSVTQYF. CDR3 DNA: TGTGCCAGCAGCTTAAGGACTAGCGGGGGCTCCGTGACGCAGTATTTT. The chain uses TRBV5-8 and TRBJ2-3; TRBD2 agrees at 13 bases. V dropped 2 bases and J dropped 9; count of bases not matched to a gene: 9. The germline CDR1 and CDR2 sequences are SGHTS and YDEGEE. CDR3 length: 16 residues.

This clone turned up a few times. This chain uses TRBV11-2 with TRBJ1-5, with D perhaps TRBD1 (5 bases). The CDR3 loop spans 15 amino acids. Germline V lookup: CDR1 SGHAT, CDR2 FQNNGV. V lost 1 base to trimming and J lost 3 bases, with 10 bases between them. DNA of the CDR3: TGTGCCAGCAGCTTAGGGGGCAGTTACAATCAGCCCCAGCATTTT. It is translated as CASSLGGSYNQPQHF. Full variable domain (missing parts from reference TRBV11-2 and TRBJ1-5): EAGVAQSPRYKIIEKRQSVAFWCNPISGHATLYWYQQILGQGPKLLIQFQNNGVVDDSQLPKDRFSAERLKGVDSTLKIQPAKLEDSAVYLCASSLGGSYNQPQHFGDGTRLSIL.